A selection of T cell receptor beta chains follows, all from one sample in a study of blood T cell repertoires in COVID-19. Sequenced by immunoSEQ multiplex PCR; TCRdb stores in-frame clones only, minus some. The sample lists a few hundred thousand clones, over 85% seen once, with 2.9% in the top ten. The sequenced sample consisted of PBMCs or T cells enriched from blood (not recorded which). The receptors derive from a woman in her 50s who had been exposed to COVID-19. The conserved cysteine and the conserved F or W are not part of the CDR3 here. Clone size appears in some rows only: once, few, many, or a class for an expanded clone.

TRBV11-2	TRBJ2-3	-	ASLDPSGLAPDTQY
TRBV7-9	TRBJ2-1	-	ASSLVGRGVSYNEQF
TRBV20-1	TRBJ1-2	-	SASSDRGIVGYT
TRBV5-1	TRBJ2-5	-	ASSLEDGRTQY
TRBV7-8	TRBJ2-7	-	ASSQRDRGTYEQY
TRBV30	TRBJ2-7	-	AWSVRSPGGEQY
TRBV2	TRBJ1-2	-	AGSDGANYGYT
TRBV18	TRBJ1-4	once	ASSRGQGMSANEKLF
TRBV5-1	TRBJ1-1	-	ASSLYRGGGTEAF
TRBV11-3	TRBJ2-2	-	ASSKGLNTGELF
TRBV28	TRBJ2-7	-	ASRETSSYEQY
TRBV28	TRBJ2-7	-	ASSLPAKLAEQY
TRBV5-1	TRBJ1-1	-	ASSQIQGAEAF
TRBV27	TRBJ1-2	once	ASSLQYPGREQNYGYT
TRBV3-1/TRBV3-2	TRBJ2-1	-	ASSRIPTAYNEQF
TRBV28	TRBJ1-5	-	ASSFSSGESQPQH
TRBV19	TRBJ1-2	-	ASSPKTGHPSGYT
TRBV4-1	TRBJ1-3	once	ASSQQGGSGNTIY
TRBV21-1	TRBJ1-2	-	ASSKEPRQGGYT
TRBV11-1	TRBJ1-2	few	ASSLDSTYGYT
TRBV3-1/TRBV3-2	TRBJ1-2	-	ASSQGTGDYGYT
TRBV30	TRBJ1-1	-	AWVRGKNTEAF
TRBV19	TRBJ1-2	once	ASSILEGGADYGYT
TRBV6-1	TRBJ2-7	-	ASSERKGADDEQY
TRBV10-3	TRBJ1-2	-	AISEIQGPYGYT
TRBV19	TRBJ1-1	-	ASSMTDQVAEAF
TRBV3-1/TRBV3-2	TRBJ1-6	once	ASSSRGYNNSPLH
TRBV6-5	TRBJ2-1	-	ASSPGGASYNEQF
TRBV3-1/TRBV3-2	TRBJ1-5	few	ASSAQRGPQH
TRBV28	TRBJ1-5	few	ASRGAARNQPQH
TRBV23-1	TRBJ2-3	-	VSPHSGGIPTDTQY
TRBV4-1	TRBJ1-5	-	ASSQDRYSNQPQH
TRBV18	TRBJ1-5	-	ASSDDQGAHQPQH
TRBV9	TRBJ2-5	-	ASSIAPLLAGGQETQY
TRBV19	TRBJ1-6	-	ASTTGGSYNSPLH
TRBV4-2	TRBJ1-1	-	ASSPPTLGTGSAF
TRBV9	TRBJ2-7	-	ASSEARQAGIYEQY
TRBV6-1	TRBJ1-1	few	ASSETPGQGNTEAF
TRBV9	TRBJ2-6	-	ASSVQAGANVLT
TRBV7-9	TRBJ1-4	-	ASSLGRAGGEKLF
TRBV29-1	TRBJ1-2	once	SIRQGALDGYT